The 17 T cell receptor beta chains below were found in one sample sequenced in a study of T cell responses to AZD1222 COVID-19 vaccine. Only in-frame clones appear in the TCRdb table, and some are missing; sequencing was by immunoSEQ multiplex PCR. Altogether about 180,000 clones are present, about 90% being singletons, with the ten largest covering around 4.5%. Specimen: peripheral blood, collected 28 days after the second dose of the MenACWY control vaccine. The source of these receptors is an adult who received the MenACWY meningococcal vaccine as a control.

The V and J genes are TRBV29-1 and TRBJ1-1; 7 nucleotides match TRBD1. Germline V gene sequence: CDR1 SQVTM, CDR2 ANQGSEA. The trim removed 8 bases at V and 5 bases at J, leaving 8 bases unmatched. The CDR3 has 12 residues. CDR3 nucleotide sequence: TGCAGCTTACAGGGGAGTGGGACTGAAGCTTTCTTT. Translating it yields CSLQGSGTEAFF.

The chain has TRBV9 and TRBJ1-1; tentatively, D is TRBD1 (5 bases). The CDR3 consists of 14 residues. Germline CDR1 reads SGDLS; CDR2 reads YYNGEE. Trimming removed 0 bases from V and 3 bases from J, with 9 bases in between. CDR3 in amino acids: CASSVGGEDTEAFF. The CDR3 DNA sequence: TGTGCCAGCAGCGTAGGAGGGGAAGACACTGAAGCTTTCTTT.

Comment on this clone: Other DNA sequences in this sample translate to the same CDR3. This chain uses TRBV5-4 with TRBJ1-3; 7 nucleotides align to TRBD1. The V gene's germline CDR1 is SGHNT and CDR2 YYREEE (reference sequence). This CDR3 is built from 14 residues. V shed 3 bases and J 2 bases; nucleotides not matched to a gene: 2. In DNA, the CDR3 is TGTGCCAGCAGCTCCGACAGGGCTGGAAACACCATATATTTT. This encodes CASSSDRAGNTIYF.

The chain recombines TRBV5-4 with TRBJ1-5; tentative D call: TRBD1 (6 bases). V lost 2 bases, J lost 7 bases, and 13 bases lay in between. The CDR3 runs 14 residues. CDR1 is SGHNT and CDR2 is YYREEE in the germline V gene (reference sequence). Here the CDR3 reads CASSFTPGAQPQHF. The CDR3 DNA reads as TGTGCCAGCAGCTTTACACCAGGGGCGCAGCCCCAGCATTTT.

The chain couples TRBV27 to TRBJ2-7, with a possible D match to TRBD2 (5 bases). Germline CDR1 MNHEY, CDR2 SMNVEV (reference sequence). Trimming removed 5 bases from V and 3 bases from J, with 17 bases in between. The CDR3 runs to 15 residues. The CDR3 nucleotides are TGTGCCAGCAGTCCGGGAATCGGACGGAACTACGAGCAGTACTTC. Translated, it gives CASSPGIGRNYEQYF.

This chain connects TRBV10-3 to TRBJ1-5; TRBD1 aligns across 9 bases. This CDR3 spans 18 amino acids. The germline CDR1 and CDR2 sequences are ENHRY and SYGVKD. Unmatched junction bases numbered 10, after V lost 0 bases and J lost 4 bases. CDR3 DNA: TGTGCCATCAGTGAGTCAAACGACGGACAGGGGCCTAATCAGCCCCAGCATTTT. Translation: CAISESNDGQGPNQPQHF.

This chain connects TRBV7-9 to TRBJ1-5; D is undetermined. There are 15 residues in the CDR3. Germline lookup yields CDR1 SEHNR and CDR2 FQNEAQ (reference sequence). V gave up 1 base and J gave up 0 bases, with 7 bases separating them. The CDR3 sequence: CASSLGAGSNQPQHF. The CDR3 DNA reads as TGTGCCAGCAGCTTAGGCGCCGGTAGCAATCAGCCCCAGCATTTT.

The chain has TRBV24-1 and TRBJ1-3; the D gene is possibly TRBD1 (5 bases). There are 15 residues in the CDR3. Germline V gene sequence: CDR1 KGHDR, CDR2 SFDVKD. Trimming cost V 2 bases and J 0 bases, with 7 bases left between them. The CDR3 nucleotides read TGTGCCACCAGTGATTCTAGGGGCTCTGGAAACACCATATATTTT. It codes for CATSDSRGSGNTIYF.

A single count supports this clone. The chain carries TRBV3-1 (or the pseudogene TRBV3-2) and TRBJ2-2, with D unresolved. Germline CDR1 is LGHDT and CDR2 is YNNKEL (reference sequence). CDR3 length equals 18 residues. V was pared by 6 bases and J by 3 bases, with 23 bases between. The CDR3 DNA is TGTGCCAGCAGTCCTCATCATGGTGTTCCCCCGTACACCGGGGAGCTGTTTTTT. It translates to CASSPHHGVPPYTGELFF.

This chain uses TRBV19 with TRBJ1-5, with D possibly TRBD1 on 5 matching bases. V was cut by 7 bases and J by 8 bases, with 21 bases left in between. This CDR3 spans 15 amino acids. CDR1 and CDR2 from the germline V gene are LNHDA and SQIVND (reference sequence). CDR3 loop: CASTGDPQAGEPQHF. The CDR3 coding sequence is TGTGCCAGTACGGGGGACCCACAGGCCGGGGAGCCCCAGCATTTT. Complete variable domain (other parts from reference TRBV19 and TRBJ1-5): DGGITQSPKYLFRKEGQNVTLSCEQNLNHDAMYWYRQDPGQGLRLIYYSQIVNDFQKGDIAEGYSVSREKKESFPLTVTSAQKNPTAFYLCASTGDPQAGEPQHFGDGTRLSIL.

The rearrangement uses TRBV3-1 (or the pseudogene TRBV3-2) and TRBJ1-1, with 12 bases that match TRBD1. CDR3 length: 17 residues. The V and J ends lost 0 bases and 4 bases, in that order; junction bases with no gene match: 6. In germline, CDR1 is LGHDT, CDR2 YNNKEL (reference sequence). The DNA of the CDR3 is TGTGCCAGCAGCCAAGATAGGGGGGACAGGGGGCCCACTGAAGCTTTCTTT. This translates into CASSQDRGDRGPTEAFF.

The chain uses TRBV28 and TRBJ1-4; 9 bases align to TRBD1. This CDR3 region has 13 residues. The junction had 3 bases not matched to a gene; V was cut back by 7 bases and J by 6 bases. Germline CDR1 and CDR2: MDHEN and SYDVKM. CDR3 loop: CASTQGADEKLFF. CDR3 nucleotide sequence: TGTGCCAGCACACAGGGGGCGGATGAAAAACTGTTTTTT.

This clone appeared once. The V gene is TRBV7-9, the J gene TRBJ2-1, with TRBD1 matching over 8 bases. Germline CDR1 reads SEHNR; CDR2 reads FQNEAQ (reference sequence). J gave up 8 bases and V 4 bases, and 13 bases lay outside the gene matches. The CDR3 extends over 16 amino acids. The CDR3, as DNA: TGTGCCAGCAGCTCGACAGGGGCTGCCTTTTATCATGAGCAGTTCTTC. It is translated as CASSSTGAAFYHEQFF.

The chain recombines TRBV15 with TRBJ2-7, with 7 bases that match TRBD1. Germline loops: CDR1 LNHNV, CDR2 YYDKDF (reference sequence). There are 15 residues in the CDR3. V gave up 0 bases and J gave up 2 bases; unmatched junction bases: 4. Here the CDR3 reads CATSRDNRGTYEQYF. Here the CDR3 DNA reads TGTGCCACCAGCAGAGACAACAGGGGAACCTACGAGCAGTACTTC. Full variable domain (rest looked up from reference TRBV15 and TRBJ2-7): DAMVIQNPRYQVTQFGKPVTLSCSQTLNHNVMYWYQQKSSQAPKLLFHYYDKDFNNEADTPDNFQSRRPNTSFCFLDIRSPGLGDTAMYLCATSRDNRGTYEQYFGPGTRLTVT.

The chain couples TRBV6-2 or TRBV6-3 to TRBJ1-1; maybe TRBD1 (5 bases). Germline CDR1 and CDR2: MNHEY and SVGEGT. V shed 5 bases and J shed 7 bases, with 8 bases lying between them. The CDR3 covers 11 residues. This CDR3 is CASSVGGEAFF. The CDR3 DNA reads as TGTGCCAGCAGTGTGGGGGGTGAAGCTTTCTTT.

This chain uses TRBV14 with TRBJ2-3; D may be TRBD2 (6 bases). CDR1 and CDR2 (germline): SGHDN, FVKESK. This CDR3 has 16 amino acids. Trimming removed 5 bases at V and 9 bases at J, with 24 bases between. The CDR3 loop reads CASSFHRDGLAGTQYF. The CDR3 DNA sequence: TGTGCCAGCAGCTTCCACCGGGACGGGTTGGCGGGGACGCAGTATTTT.

The rearrangement uses TRBV19 and TRBJ2-7; no reliable D call. Deletions cut 5 bases from V and 3 bases from J, with 11 bases between. The CDR3 runs to 13 residues. From germline, CDR1 is LNHDA and CDR2 SQIVND (reference sequence). Here the CDR3 reads CASSPRLGYEQYF. In DNA, the CDR3 is TGTGCCAGTAGTCCAAGGTTGGGCTACGAGCAGTACTTC.